This T cell receptor beta chain is drawn from a study of early T cells in non-severe SARS-CoV-2 infection. Study summary: Whole-blood bulk RNA, unsorted, was sequenced, and chains were unpaired. Study conclusions and caveats: In VDJdb matching, anti-spike CD8 responses were favored while private and CD4 specificities went missing.

A remark on this clonotype: Its antigen remains unknown.

Germline V gives CDR1 MNHEY, CDR2 SVGAGI. Trimming cost V 6 bases and J 0 bases, with 17 bases left between them. The CDR3 extends over 16 amino acids. Individual cDNA molecules carried attached unique molecular identifiers. MiXCR, run by TCRdb on the 5' RACE reads, gives a single entry per CDR3 protein. Altogether 37,000 or so distinct CDR3 sequences are present, around 6.1% being singletons, with the ten largest covering around a quarter. The receptor was derived from an adult who was a healthcare worker with PCR-confirmed SARS-CoV-2 infection or an uninfected control (not recorded which). This chain connects TRBV6-5 to TRBJ1-1; no definite D call. Sequenced input: whole blood. For the CDR3, the DNA is TGTGCCAGCAGCAAAAGCCGTTACTTCATGAACACTGAAGCTTTCTTT. This sequence encodes CASSKSRYFMNTEAFF.